The 25 T cell receptor beta chains in this list originate from one sample, sequenced in a study of human T cells and chemical hapten exposure. Each CDR3 protein is one row after TCRdb ran MiXCR on the RACE reads. Among just under 65,000 distinct CDR3 sequences listed, about 11% were seen once. Time point specified: patch test 3, about 24 weeks after DPC sensitization. The treatment is: therapeutic diphenylcyclopropenone sensitization with weekly scalp DPC. The material sequenced was whole blood, taken in connection with sensitization to the hapten diphenylcyclopropenone (DPC). These receptors were taken from a woman younger than 45 with alopecia areata. Some clones in this sample may be carry-over from other donors' samples.

This clonotype was seen repeatedly, ten times or more. The chain is built from TRBV3-1 and TRBJ1-3; D gene ambiguous. This CDR3 is 15 amino acids long. CDR1 and CDR2 from the germline V gene are LGHDT and YNNKEL (reference sequence). The germline V and J ends were trimmed by 4 bases and 4 bases, with 14 bases remaining between them. As DNA, the CDR3 is TGTGCCAGCAGCCCGCCCGGGAACCTGGGAAACACCATATATTTT. Its translation is CASSPPGNLGNTIYF.

This clonotype was recorded a few times. The V and J genes are TRBV19 and TRBJ2-7; TRBD1 matches 9 bases. Per the germline V gene, CDR1 is LNHDA and CDR2 is SQIVND (reference sequence). The junction had 5 bases not matched to a gene; V was cut back by 5 bases and J by 0 bases. This CDR3 has 15 residues. CDR3 nucleotide sequence: TGTGCCAGTAGTCCGGGACAGGGCCTCTCCTACGAGCAGTACTTC. It specifies CASSPGQGLSYEQYF.

This clonotype was recorded a few times. The chain joins TRBV28 to TRBJ2-7, with D possibly TRBD2 on 6 matching bases. With 5 bases removed from V and 5 bases from J, the gap between germline ends came to 16 bases. CDR3 size: 14 residues. The V gene's germline CDR1 is MDHEN and CDR2 SYDVKM. The CDR3 here is CASSTSWRVDEQYF. The CDR3 DNA reads as TGTGCCAGCAGTACCTCTTGGAGGGTAGACGAGCAGTACTTC.

The V call is TRBV12-3 or TRBV12-4, the J call TRBJ2-1; 9 positions agree with TRBD1. This CDR3 contains 17 residues. V gave up 1 base and J gave up 8 bases; unmatched junction bases: 12. CDR3 DNA: TGTGCCAGCAGTTTAGTGACAGGGGGAGTGGAACGGGATGAGCAGTTCTTC. Amino acid sequence: CASSLVTGGVERDEQFF.

The rearrangement uses TRBV20-1 and TRBJ2-7; D gene ambiguous. Germline CDR1 reads DFQATT; CDR2 reads SNEGSKA (reference sequence). Trimming took 6 bases from V and 6 from J, leaving 24 bases between them. CDR3 length equals 15 residues. CDR3 in amino acids: CSALGPSSGVGEQYF. Here the CDR3 DNA reads TGCAGTGCCTTAGGCCCCTCGAGTGGGGTGGGCGAGCAGTACTTC.

This clonotype was observed many times. The chain combines TRBV20-1 with TRBJ2-3; maybe TRBD2 (6 bases). Germline CDR1 is DFQATT and CDR2 is SNEGSKA (reference sequence). This CDR3 region has 14 residues. Trimming took off 6 bases at V and 4 bases at J, with 17 bases between the two ends. CDR3 residues: CSANSGRGSDTQYF. The CDR3 region has the DNA TGCAGTGCCAATAGCGGAAGAGGGTCAGATACGCAGTATTTT.

This clonotype occurred a few times. The genes are TRBV2 and TRBJ2-5; perhaps D is TRBD1 or TRBD2 (6 bases each). Trimming pared 0 bases from V and 4 bases from J, leaving 12 bases between. The V gene's germline CDR1 is SNHLY and CDR2 FYNNEI. CDR3 length: 15 residues. CDR3 residues: CASSEATGGAETQYF. The CDR3 DNA reads TGTGCCAGCAGTGAAGCGACAGGAGGGGCAGAGACCCAGTACTTC.

The genes are TRBV27 and TRBJ2-1; no clear D. Trimming cost V 3 bases and J 5 bases, with 8 bases left between them. Germline lookup yields CDR1 MNHEY and CDR2 SMNVEV (reference sequence). This CDR3 has 13 residues. In nucleotides, the CDR3 is TGTGCCAGCAGTTTTTTAAGCAACAATGAGCAGTTCTTC. Protein sequence: CASSFLSNNEQFF.

The chain recombines TRBV7-3 with TRBJ2-7; 8 nucleotides align to TRBD2. Germline CDR1 SGHTA, CDR2 FQGTGA. Trimming at V came to 5 bases and at J to 6 bases, leaving 3 bases not matched to a gene. The CDR3 contains 12 residues. The CDR3 here is CASSPGRVEQYF. CDR3 DNA: TGTGCCAGCAGCCCCGGGAGGGTCGAGCAGTACTTC.

The CDR3 is CSAGEHYSNQPQHF. CDR3 bases: TGCAGTGCTGGTGAACATTATAGCAATCAGCCCCAGCATTTT. V usage is TRBV20-1 and J usage is TRBJ1-5; D gene uncertain. The CDR3 is 14 amino acids. Germline V gene data show CDR1 as DFQATT and CDR2 as SNEGSKA (reference sequence). Trimming shortened V by 5 bases and J by 0 bases, and 11 bases separated the two germline ends.

This clonotype was recorded a few times. J is TRBJ2-7 and V is TRBV7-9; TRBD2 matches 7 bases. The V and J ends lost 5 bases and 4 bases, in that order; junction bases with no gene match: 8. CDR1 and CDR2 from the germline V gene are SEHNR and FQNEAQ (reference sequence). This CDR3 has 14 residues. CDR3 DNA sequence: TGTGCCAGCAGCCCATCCAGGACTAGTTACGAGCAGTACTTC. Its translation is CASSPSRTSYEQYF.

Ten or more counts support this clonotype. The gene calls are TRBV18 and TRBJ2-6; no reliable D call. Looked up from germline, CDR1 is KGHSH and CDR2 is LQKENI. This CDR3 is built from 14 residues. V lost 3 bases and J lost 1, with 4 bases in between. The CDR3 nucleotides read TGTGCCAGCTCACCCCCATCTGGGGCCAACGTCCTGACTTTC. It specifies CASSPPSGANVLTF.

Comment on this clonotype: A much more abundant neighbour one base away suggests this may be a read error. The V gene is TRBV5-5, the J gene TRBJ2-7, with D perhaps TRBD1 (6 bases). The germline CDR1 and CDR2 sequences are SGHKS and YYEKEE (reference sequence). This CDR3 has 15 residues. Trimming shortened V by 4 bases and J by 8 bases, and 22 bases separated the two germline ends. In DNA, the CDR3 is TGTGCCAGCAGCCAAATACAGGGTGATGTTGCGAAGCAGTACTTC. Translated, it gives CASSQIQGDVAKQYF.

This clonotype has more than one count but fewer than ten. The V and J genes are TRBV10-3 and TRBJ2-3; 11 bases align to TRBD2. Trimming removed 6 bases from V and 2 bases from J; junction bases left unmatched: 13. Germline assignment: CDR1 ENHRY and CDR2 SYGVKD. This CDR3 spans 18 amino acids. The DNA for the CDR3 is TGTGCCATCAGGTCGGGGCTAGCGGGGGGTCTCTTCACAGATACGCAGTATTTT. It translates to CAIRSGLAGGLFTDTQYF.

The V gene is TRBV7-8, the J gene TRBJ1-5, with unresolved D. Trimming pared 1 base from V and 5 bases from J, leaving 6 bases between. Germline V gene sequence: CDR1 SGHVS, CDR2 FQNEAQ. The CDR3 length is 13 residues. DNA for the CDR3: TGTGCCAGCAGCTTAGGGCCCCATCAGCCCCAGCATTTT. Its translation is CASSLGPHQPQHF.

This rearrangement joins TRBV12-3 or TRBV12-4 to TRBJ1-4; 7 nucleotides line up with TRBD1. J lost 8 bases, V lost 3 bases, and 3 bases had no gene match. The CDR3 is made up of 13 amino acids. The CDR3 DNA sequence: TGTGCCAGCAGTTTTAAGACAGGGGAAAAACTGTTTTTT. It codes for CASSFKTGEKLFF.

This clonotype has just a few counts. The chain has TRBV10-2 and TRBJ2-1; D might be TRBD1 or TRBD2, each matching 5 bases. V lost 8 bases, J lost 3 bases, and 11 bases lay in between. Germline-derived CDR1 and CDR2 are WSHSY and SAAADI. There are 13 residues in the CDR3. The CDR3 spells CASGGPRYNEQFF. CDR3 bases: TGCGCCAGCGGGGGACCGCGCTACAATGAGCAGTTCTTC.

The genes are TRBV28 and TRBJ1-2; D gene unclear. The ends were cut back, 4 bases at V and 3 bases at J, with 6 bases in the middle. Germline V gene lookup returns CDR1 MDHEN and CDR2 SYDVKM. CDR3 length equals 12 residues. CDR3 coding DNA: TGTGCCAGCAGTTCTCTGGACTATGGCTACACCTTC. Encoded protein: CASSSLDYGYTF.

This chain connects TRBV30 to TRBJ1-1; D is unclear. Trimming removed 7 bases at V and 5 bases at J, with 14 bases between. CDR1 GTSNPN and CDR2 SVGIG come from the germline V gene (reference sequence). There are 12 residues in the CDR3. The DNA for the CDR3 is TGTGCCTCGGACCCGCGGAGGACTGAAGCTTTCTTT. It codes for CASDPRRTEAFF.

The rearrangement uses TRBV25-1 and TRBJ1-2, with D unresolved. The CDR3 covers 15 residues. In germline, CDR1 is MGHDK, CDR2 SYGVNS. The ends were cut back, 4 bases at V and 3 bases at J, with 15 bases in the middle. CDR3 nucleotide sequence: TGTGCCAGCAGTGTAGGGCCCCCGAACCACTATGGCTACACCTTC. Translation: CASSVGPPNHYGYTF.

This clonotype has at least ten counts. The chain joins TRBV4-2 to TRBJ2-1; D unresolved. Trimming shortened V by 1 base and J by 6 bases, and 7 bases separated the two germline ends. This CDR3 comprises 13 residues. The germline V gene has CDR1 LGHNA and CDR2 YNFKEQ. CDR3 sequence: CASSQGVSNEQFF. CDR3 DNA: TGTGCCAGCAGCCAAGGGGTGAGCAATGAGCAGTTCTTC.

This clonotype was seen many times. This rearrangement joins TRBV6-5 to TRBJ2-3; 7 bases align to TRBD1. V shed 6 bases, J shed 1 base, and the junction held 1 base outside the gene matches. This CDR3 contains 13 residues. Germline CDR1 MNHEY, CDR2 SVGAGI. The CDR3 region has the DNA TGTGCCAGCAGAGGACAGGGCACAGATACGCAGTATTTT. This codes for CASRGQGTDTQYF.

This clonotype has only a few counts. This chain connects TRBV10-1 to TRBJ2-7; a weak D match, TRBD1 (5 bases). Trimming shortened V by 7 bases and J by 3 bases, and 13 bases separated the two germline ends. In germline, CDR1 is WNHNN, CDR2 SYGVQD (reference sequence). This CDR3 region has 13 residues. CDR3 in amino acids: CASTGNFYYEQYF. DNA for the CDR3: TGCGCCAGCACAGGGAATTTCTACTACGAGCAGTACTTC.

The CDR3 bases are TGCGCCAGCAGTATACTAGCGGGATCCAACGAGCAGTACTTC. Translated: CASSILAGSNEQYF. The V and J genes are TRBV5-1 and TRBJ2-7; TRBD2 aligns across 10 bases. CDR3 length: 14 residues. V was clipped by 5 bases and J by 5 bases; unmatched bases: 7. Germline CDR1 and CDR2: SGHRS and YFSETQ.

This CDR3 is CASSYGGSRSPGELFF. The CDR3 region has the DNA TGTGCCAGCAGTTACGGTGGCTCTAGATCTCCCGGGGAGCTGTTTTTT. This chain joins TRBV6-2 or TRBV6-3 and TRBJ2-2; no firm D call. Germline V gives CDR1 MNHEY, CDR2 SVGEGT. The CDR3 loop spans 16 amino acids. V lost 2 bases, J lost 6 bases, and 16 bases lay in between.